The subject of this entry is one T cell receptor beta chain. The antigen remains undetermined. This sample was included in a study of cytomegalovirus exposure and HLA in healthy donors. Study-level points and caveats: Rare TCR sequences predominated, though certain public TCRs were found in many donors.

CDR3 length equals 16 residues. Germline-derived CDR1 and CDR2 are SEHNR and FQNEAQ (reference sequence). V was clipped by 5 bases and J by 8 bases; unmatched bases: 9. PCR involved 60 Vbeta and 13 Jbeta primers. Profiling relied on immunoSEQ multiplex PCR, and the TCRdb table lists in-frame clones only, not all of them. The data show 100,000 to 150,000 clones, approximately 85% seen once. Sequencing used PBMCs. This receptor was taken from a boy younger than 18 in good health and CMV-seronegative. V is TRBV7-9 and J is TRBJ2-1; 13 bases are a match to TRBD2. The CDR3 bases are TGTGCCAGCAGCACGTGGACTAGCGGGAGTCGGGATGAGCAGTTCTTC. This codes for CASSTWTSGSRDEQFF.